The T cell receptor (beta chain) under discussion was sequenced for a study of OX40 agonist ivuxolimab in advanced cancers. Study-wide context: Ivuxolimab, which targeted the costimulatory receptor OX40 (CD134), was an agonistic, fully human IgG2 monoclonal antibody. Intravenous ivuxolimab was administered to patients every 2 weeks at six dose levels: 0.01, 0.1, 0.3, 1.5, 3 and 10 mg/kg. Of the approximately 54 patients in dose escalation, about 20 had hepatocellular carcinoma, about 15 had melanoma, 9 had renal cell carcinoma and 9 had head and neck cancer. The dose-escalation cohort was almost 85% male with a mean age of approximately 60 years, ranging from roughly 20 to 85. Prior anti-PD-1, anti-PD-L1 or anti-CTLA-4 therapy was permitted, and checkpoint inhibitors had been received by less than 45% of dose-escalation patients. Partial responses were achieved by three dose-escalation patients, of whom one had hepatocellular carcinoma and two had cutaneous melanoma. Peripheral TCRbeta sequencing aimed to test whether ivuxolimab altered TCR sequence diversity and caused clonal T-cell expansion. The monotherapy dose-escalation portion (N of about 50 patients) of the phase I ivuxolimab trial is reported in the paper.

For sequencing of the TCRbeta CDR3 region, genomic DNA was extracted from the sorted cells. TCRbeta CDR3 regions were sequenced using the immunoSEQ Assay. This immuneACCESS table, as held by TCRdb, lists in-frame sequences with V and J called but not all clones. Of the missing ones, under half trace to an unresolved V gene in checked studies; the others have no known cause. For this sample there are about 19,000 clones; 75% to 85% appear just once. Together, the top ten hold roughly 55% of the sample. Here is what the overall study found, with its caveats: Antigen specificity was not determined for the clonally expanded peripheral T cells. After ivuxolimab, CD8+ T cells had more expanded clones than CD4+ T cells on average. At doses of 0.1 to 3.0 mg/kg, clonal expansion of both CD4+ and CD8+ blood T cells was observed from baseline to week 6. Partial responders in the 0.1-3.0 mg/kg groups had among the lowest normalized peripheral clonal expansion, especially among CD8+ T cells. Low levels of normalized T-cell clonal expansion were also shown by some nonresponding patients.

About this clone itself: What this receptor recognizes is not known. There are no base qualities to consult, and no much larger clone falls within one base.

Counted from cysteine to phenylalanine, this CDR3 has 14 amino acids. Just the 42-base CDR3 DNA is kept, in frame starting at base 1. From V the trimming removes 0 bases and from J it removes 9 bases, while the gene matches leave 4 bases of the junction unaccounted for. From the germline V gene, CDR1 is SGDLS and CDR2 is YYNGEE. The trial excluded patients who had a history of autoimmune disease or were on systemic immunosuppression. Peripheral blood for TCR sequencing was collected from all dose cohorts at baseline, on cycle 4 day 1, and on cycle 7 day 1. Samples came from an open-label, multicenter, first-in-human phase I dose-escalation trial of ivuxolimab. The trial enrolled adults with locally advanced or metastatic head and neck squamous cell, hepatocellular, melanoma or renal cell carcinoma. Before TCR sequencing, CD4+ T cells and CD8+ T cells from peripheral blood were sorted into separate populations.

This clonotype was sampled from an adult with an advanced solid tumor such as melanoma, head and neck, liver or kidney cancer. The chain is made from TRBV9 and TRBJ2-4, with 9 bases aligning to TRBD2. The sequencing used CD4+ or CD8+ T cells sorted from blood, collected in a trial of the OX40 agonist ivuxolimab. At the DNA level, the sequence is TGTGCCAGCAGCGTAGGAGGGACTAGCTCCATTCAGTACTTC. It translates to CASSVGGTSSIQYF.